This T cell receptor beta chain stems from a study of graft-versus-host responses after intestinal transplantation (dated by TCRdb to about 2021). Describing the broader study: Recipients received multivisceral, liver-intestinal, or isolated intestinal transplants. Every recipient was given anti-thymocyte globulin induction, then maintenance tacrolimus and steroids for roughly 3 years. Alloreactive clones were identified by sequencing pre-transplant mixed lymphocyte reaction products and comparing these products with unstimulated pre-transplant donor and recipient T cells. Rather than going through the commercial service, samples from a few later patients were sequenced in-house on an Illumina MiSeq and processed with MiXCR. Of the 20 to 30 intestinal transplant recipients enrolled in the cohort, one of whom was a retransplant, a few patients without pretransplant specimens were excluded. Bulk TCR-beta CDR3 sequencing was used to track graft-versus-host and host-versus-graft alloreactive T cell clones in the graft, circulation and bone marrow after intestinal transplantation. Donor T cell macrochimerism was defined as a peak of at least 4% donor T cells among recipient peripheral blood mononuclear cells. Study-wide conclusions, independent of this receptor: Early after transplant, peak levels of circulating GvH clones were found to be associated with declines in HvG clones. In the allografts of patients with donor T cell macrochimerism, GvH to HvG T cell clonal ratios were high. GvH clones turned up in recipient bone marrow, with some appearing earlier in ileal mucosa or blood, a pattern consistent with an intestinal mucosal origin. The conclusions were limited by the relatively low number and heterogeneity of the intestinal transplant patients.

The CDR3, cysteine through phenylalanine, is 14 amino acids long. The DNA shown is the 42-base CDR3, in frame from base 1. Taken from the germline V gene, the CDR1 and CDR2 loops are SQVTM and ANQGSEA. The V end loses 1 base and the J end loses 4 bases, and a stretch of 11 bases separates them. Libraries were constructed by the immunoSEQ multiplex PCR assay. For most patients, high-throughput TCR-beta CDR3 sequencing of genomic DNA was performed by Adaptive Biotechnologies. As for the authors' bioinformatics: TCR sequencing data were retrieved from Adaptive's ImmunoSEQ software for around 18 patients, whereas a few other patients were processed with MiXCR and VDJtools. Because the origin of CDR3 nucleotide sequences shared between donor and recipient could not be assigned, those sequences were removed. To count as alloreactive, a clone needed at least 2-fold expansion over unstimulated cells and a minimum CFSE-low frequency of 0.002% (template counts) or 0.001% (read counts). A clone was considered mappable if detected in the sequenced pre-transplant spleen, lymph node, or MLR CFSE-low populations of the donor or recipient. Cumulative frequency of alloreactive clones was calculated as a percentage of all sequences weighted by copy number. TCRdb stores this immuneACCESS table with in-frame sequences only. Part of the clones is absent; in the studies checked, under half of the shortfall reflects unresolved V genes, and no reason is known for the rest. Clone size and the V and J calls come from that table; the DNA yielded D and trimming. Within this sample are roughly 50,000 clones, with around 90% of them counted one time only. Approximately 5.1% of the sample comes from the top ten.

In the first month after transplant, blood samples were collected up to 4 times, and after that at least monthly when available. About this clone: It has no known antigen specificity. No base quality information exists; no much larger clone differs at one position.

Sequences were derived from PBMCs, sampled more than 650 days after intestinal transplant. The sequence is built from TRBV29-1 and TRBJ1-3; perhaps TRBD1 is the D gene, with 6 bases matching. The sequence came from a human patient who received an intestinal transplant, so some T cells may come from the graft donor. The base sequence is TGCAGCGTTGAAGCGGGGGGCGCGGGAAACACCATATATTTT. Its product reads: CSVEAGGAGNTIYF.